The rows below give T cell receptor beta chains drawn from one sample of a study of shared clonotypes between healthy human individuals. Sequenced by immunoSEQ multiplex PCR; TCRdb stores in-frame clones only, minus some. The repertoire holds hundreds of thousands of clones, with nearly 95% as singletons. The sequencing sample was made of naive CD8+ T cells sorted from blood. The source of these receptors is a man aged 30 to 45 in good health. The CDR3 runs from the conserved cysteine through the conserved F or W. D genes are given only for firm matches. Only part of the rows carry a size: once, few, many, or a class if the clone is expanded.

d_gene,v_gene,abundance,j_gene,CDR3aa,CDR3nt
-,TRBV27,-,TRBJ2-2,CASSLGRTGELFF,TGTGCCAGCAGTTTAGGTCGCACCGGGGAGCTGTTTTTT
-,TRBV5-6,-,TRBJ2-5,CASSSDTFLLLETQYF,TGTGCCAGCAGCTCGGACACATTTCTTTTGCTGGAGACCCAGTACTTC
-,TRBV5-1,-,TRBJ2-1,CASSLYPSPNEQFF,TGCGCCAGCAGCTTGTATCCTAGCCCAAATGAGCAGTTCTTC
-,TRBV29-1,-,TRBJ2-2,CSVELASTGELFF,TGCAGCGTTGAACTAGCAAGCACCGGGGAGCTGTTTTTT
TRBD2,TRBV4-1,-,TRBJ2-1,CASSQDSGLAGFNEQFF,TGCGCCAGCAGCCAAGATTCTGGACTAGCGGGATTCAATGAGCAGTTCTTC
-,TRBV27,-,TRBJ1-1,CASSSKSNTEAFF,TGTGCCAGCAGTTCGAAGTCTAACACTGAAGCTTTCTTT
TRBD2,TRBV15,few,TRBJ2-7,CATSRGGYEQYF,TGTGCCACCAGCCGGGGGGGGTACGAGCAGTACTTC
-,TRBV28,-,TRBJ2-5,CASTTHSSGAETQYF,TGTGCCAGCACCACTCACAGCTCGGGAGCGGAGACCCAGTACTTC
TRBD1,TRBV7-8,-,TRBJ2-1,CASSLGAGQEVSYNEQFF,TGTGCCAGCAGCTTAGGTGCGGGACAGGAGGTCTCCTACAATGAGCAGTTCTTC
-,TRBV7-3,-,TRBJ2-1,CASSFYPDNEQFF,TGTGCCAGCAGCTTTTACCCAGACAATGAGCAGTTCTTC
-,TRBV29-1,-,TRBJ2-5,CSVRAGVSFQETQYF,TGCAGCGTTCGGGCAGGGGTCAGTTTCCAAGAGACCCAGTACTTC
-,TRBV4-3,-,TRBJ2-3,CASSPDALATTQYF,TGCGCCAGCAGCCCAGACGCGCTAGCGACTACGCAGTATTTT
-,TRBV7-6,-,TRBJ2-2,CASSLYLDIGKWGGELFF,TGTGCCAGCAGTCTTTATCTGGACATCGGGAAGTGGGGCGGGGAGCTGTTTTTT
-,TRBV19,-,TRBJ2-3,CASSIGVAGTDTQYF,TGTGCCAGTAGTATAGGGGTGGCTGGCACAGATACGCAGTATTTT
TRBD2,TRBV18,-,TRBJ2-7,CASSPPASGSSYEQYF,TGTGCCAGCTCACCGCCCGCTAGCGGAAGCTCCTACGAGCAGTACTTC
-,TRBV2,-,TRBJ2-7,CASSEYVGGLSYEQYF,TGTGCCAGCAGTGAATACGTGGGGGGCCTATCCTACGAGCAGTACTTC
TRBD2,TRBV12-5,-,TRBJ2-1,CASGFGTSYNEQFF,TGTGCTAGTGGTTTCGGGACTAGCTACAATGAGCAGTTCTTC
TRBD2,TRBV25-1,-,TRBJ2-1,CASSESPGGTYNEQFF,TGTGCCAGCAGTGAATCTCCCGGGGGGACCTACAATGAGCAGTTCTTC
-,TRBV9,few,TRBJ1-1,CASSEGQVTEAFF,TGTGCCAGCAGCGAGGGGCAGGTCACTGAAGCTTTCTTT
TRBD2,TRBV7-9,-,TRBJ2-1,CASSLGAGEYNEQFF,TGTGCCAGCAGCCTAGGGGCGGGAGAGTACAATGAGCAGTTCTTC
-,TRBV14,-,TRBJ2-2,CASSQVAGRYTGELFF,TGTGCCAGCAGCCAAGTTGCAGGGCGGTACACCGGGGAGCTGTTTTTT
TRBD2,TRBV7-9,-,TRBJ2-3,CASSPVGRAVGWDTQYF,TGTGCCAGCAGCCCAGTAGGGAGGGCCGTTGGTTGGGATACGCAGTATTTT
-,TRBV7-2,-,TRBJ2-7,CASSYYPGTGYEQYF,TGTGCCAGCAGCTACTATCCGGGGACCGGCTACGAGCAGTACTTC
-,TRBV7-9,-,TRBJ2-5,CASSSVWADRETQYF,TGTGCCAGCAGCTCAGTTTGGGCGGACCGGGAGACCCAGTACTTC
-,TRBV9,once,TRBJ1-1,CASSLGGATEAFF,TGTGCCAGCAGCCTAGGTGGGGCCACTGAAGCTTTCTTT
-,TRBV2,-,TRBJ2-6,CASRRDFYSGANVLTF,TGTGCCAGCAGGAGAGACTTCTACTCTGGGGCCAACGTCCTGACTTTC
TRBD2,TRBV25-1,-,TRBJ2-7,CASSAPSGSGTYEQYF,TGTGCCAGCAGTGCCCCGAGCGGGAGTGGGACCTACGAGCAGTACTTC
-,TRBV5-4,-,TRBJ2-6,CASSLALSGANVLTF,TGTGCCAGCAGCTTGGCCCTCTCTGGGGCCAACGTCCTGACTTTC
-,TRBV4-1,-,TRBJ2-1,CASSQGMAGSYNEQFF,TGCGCCAGCAGCCAGGGGATGGCCGGCTCCTACAATGAGCAGTTCTTC
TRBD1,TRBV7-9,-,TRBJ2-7,CASSIDREGPGQYF,TGTGCCAGCAGTATCGACAGGGAAGGGCCAGGGCAGTACTTC
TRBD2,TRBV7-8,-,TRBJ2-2,CASSLDFGLAGDTGELFF,TGTGCCAGCAGCTTAGATTTCGGTCTAGCGGGAGACACCGGGGAGCTGTTTTTT
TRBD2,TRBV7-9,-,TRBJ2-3,CASSWLAGFSDTQYF,TGTGCCAGCAGCTGGTTAGCGGGCTTTTCAGATACGCAGTATTTT
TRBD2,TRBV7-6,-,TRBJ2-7,CASSFSGTRNSYEQYF,TGTGCCAGCAGCTTTTCCGGGACTAGGAACTCCTACGAGCAGTACTTC
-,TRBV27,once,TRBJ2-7,CASSSPDKFYYEQYF,TGTGCCAGCAGTTCCCCCGACAAGTTTTACTACGAGCAGTACTTC
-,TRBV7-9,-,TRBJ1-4,CASSLGLPRDEKLFF,TGTGCCAGCAGCTTAGGGCTCCCCAGGGACGAAAAACTGTTTTTT
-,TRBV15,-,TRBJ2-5,CATSRVNSRGETQYF,TGTGCCACCAGCAGAGTCAACTCTAGGGGAGAGACCCAGTACTTC
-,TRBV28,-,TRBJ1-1,CASNIRTGHMNTEAFF,TGTGCCAGCAACATCCGTACGGGACACATGAACACTGAAGCTTTCTTT
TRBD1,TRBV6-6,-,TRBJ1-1,CASSPGQMNTEAFF,TGTGCCAGCAGTCCGGGACAGATGAACACTGAAGCTTTCTTT
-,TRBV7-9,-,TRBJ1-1,CASSLLAGGGTEAFF,TGTGCCAGCAGCTTGTTGGCCGGTGGCGGCACTGAAGCTTTCTTT
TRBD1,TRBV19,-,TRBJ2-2,CASSLGTGGFRELFF,TGTGCCAGTAGTCTCGGGACAGGGGGCTTCAGGGAGCTGTTTTTT
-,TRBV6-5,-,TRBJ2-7,CASSFPGYEQYF,TGTGCCAGCAGTTTCCCAGGGTACGAGCAGTACTTC
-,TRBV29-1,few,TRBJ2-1,CSSFTVLSYNEQFF,TGCAGCTCGTTTACGGTCCTTTCCTACAATGAGCAGTTCTTC
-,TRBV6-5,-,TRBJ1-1,CASSLTGYTEAFF,TGTGCCAGCAGCCTAACCGGGTACACTGAAGCTTTCTTT
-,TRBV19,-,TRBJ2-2,CASSIGWTTTGELFF,TGTGCCAGTAGTATCGGGTGGACTACCACCGGGGAGCTGTTTTTT
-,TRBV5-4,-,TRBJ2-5,CASSLVGGGEAVEETQYF,TGTGCCAGCAGCTTGGTAGGGGGCGGGGAAGCCGTTGAAGAGACCCAGTACTTC
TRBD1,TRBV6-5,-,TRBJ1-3,CASSGGDRGNTIYF,TGTGCCAGCAGTGGGGGGGACAGGGGAAACACCATATATTTT
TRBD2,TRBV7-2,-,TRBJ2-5,CASSLAGGYQETQYF,TGTGCCAGCAGCTTAGCGGGGGGGTACCAAGAGACCCAGTACTTC
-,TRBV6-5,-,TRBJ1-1,CASSYYSENTEAFF,TGTGCCAGCAGTTACTATTCAGAGAACACTGAAGCTTTCTTT
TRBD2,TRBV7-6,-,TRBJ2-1,CASSFRLAGYEQFF,TGTGCCAGCAGCTTCCGACTAGCGGGGTATGAGCAGTTCTTC
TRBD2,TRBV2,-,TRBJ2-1,CASRVTSGSYNEQFF,TGTGCCAGCAGGGTGACTAGCGGATCCTACAATGAGCAGTTCTTC
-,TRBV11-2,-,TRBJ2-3,CASNPLGRHSTDTQYF,TGTGCCAGCAACCCCCTAGGGCGCCATAGCACAGATACGCAGTATTTT
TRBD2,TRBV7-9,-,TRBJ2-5,CASSFEGGETQYF,TGTGCCAGCAGCTTCGAGGGAGGGGAGACCCAGTACTTC